This T cell receptor (beta chain) stems from a study of blood T cell repertoires in COVID-19. Study as a whole: T cells, B-cell-depleted T cells, or PBMCs supplied cDNA or gDNA.

V lost 3 bases and J 0 bases, leaving 8 bases between the germline ends. The germline CDR1 and CDR2 sequences are GTSNPN and SVGIG (reference sequence). This CDR3 comprises 13 residues. Original processing methods: Amplified reference gene primers provided the basis for estimating nucleated cell counts. Some clones are missing from TCRdb's copy, which holds only in-frame ones; the method was immunoSEQ multiplex PCR. That table furnishes V, J and clone size, whereas the DNA furnished D and trimming. The data show 310,000 or so clones, more than 70% seen once. The chain is built from TRBV30 and TRBJ2-5; D gene ambiguous. The receptor comes from a woman aged 25 to 39 with COVID-19, enrolled during active disease. The source material was peripheral blood. CDR3 sequence: CAWSESNQETQYF. The CDR3 nucleotides read TGTGCCTGGAGCGAAAGCAACCAAGAGACCCAGTACTTC.